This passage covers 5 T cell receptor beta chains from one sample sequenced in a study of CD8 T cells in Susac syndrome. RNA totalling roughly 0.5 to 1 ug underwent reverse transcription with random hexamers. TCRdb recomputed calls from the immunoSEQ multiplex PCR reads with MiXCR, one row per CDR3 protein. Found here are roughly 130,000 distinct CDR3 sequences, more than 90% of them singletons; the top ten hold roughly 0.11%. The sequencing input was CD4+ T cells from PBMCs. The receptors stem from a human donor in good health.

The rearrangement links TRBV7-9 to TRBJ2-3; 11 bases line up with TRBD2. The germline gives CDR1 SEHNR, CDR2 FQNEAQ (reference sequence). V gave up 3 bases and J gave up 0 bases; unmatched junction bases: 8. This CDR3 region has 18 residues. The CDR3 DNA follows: TGTGCCAGCAGCTTCATGGCTAGCGGGGGGCCTAGCACAGATACGCAGTATTTT. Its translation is CASSFMASGGPSTDTQYF.

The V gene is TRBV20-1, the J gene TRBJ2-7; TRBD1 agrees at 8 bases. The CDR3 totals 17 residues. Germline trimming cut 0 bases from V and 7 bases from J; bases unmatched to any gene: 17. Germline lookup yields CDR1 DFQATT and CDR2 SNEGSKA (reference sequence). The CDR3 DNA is TGCAGTGCTAGAGATCCCGGACAGGGACTGACTACTCGAGAGCAGTACTTC. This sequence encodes CSARDPGQGLTTREQYF.

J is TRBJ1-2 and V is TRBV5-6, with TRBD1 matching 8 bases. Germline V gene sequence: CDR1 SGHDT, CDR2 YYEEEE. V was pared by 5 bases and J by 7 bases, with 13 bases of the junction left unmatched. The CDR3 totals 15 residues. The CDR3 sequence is CASRVGGQGSSGYTF. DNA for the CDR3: TGTGCCAGCAGGGTTGGTGGACAGGGAAGTAGTGGCTACACCTTC.

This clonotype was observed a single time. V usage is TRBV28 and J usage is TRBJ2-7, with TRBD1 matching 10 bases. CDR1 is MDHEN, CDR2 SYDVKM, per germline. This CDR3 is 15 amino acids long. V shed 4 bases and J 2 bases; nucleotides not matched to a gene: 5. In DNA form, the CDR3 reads TGTGCCAGCAGTTCCGGGACAGGGGAAACCTACGAGCAGTACTTC. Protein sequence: CASSSGTGETYEQYF.

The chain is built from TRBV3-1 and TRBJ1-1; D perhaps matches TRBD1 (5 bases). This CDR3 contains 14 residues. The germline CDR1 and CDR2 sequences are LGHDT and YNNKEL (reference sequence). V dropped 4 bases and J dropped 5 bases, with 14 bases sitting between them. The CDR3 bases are TGTGCCAGCAGCCGAGGGACCTCTACGACTGAAGCTTTCTTT. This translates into CASSRGTSTTEAFF.